These 21 T cell receptor beta chains came from one sample sequenced in a study of Graves' ophthalmopathy and Graves' hyperthyroidism (dated by TCRdb to the late 2010s). For sequencing, an Illumina HiSeq 2000 was employed. For repertoire sequencing, TCR beta CDR3 regions were amplified from RNA transcripts. A first-round RT-PCR used HTBI primers with the Qiagen OneStep RT-PCR kit, followed by a second-round multiplex PCR, size selection and purification. The public sequencing data were trimmed at Q25 with fastp and processed into clonotypes with MiXCR by TCRdb, which kept only in-frame beta chains. Merged by CDR3 protein, the rows form single entries marked with the most common genes and DNA. Here the sample has about 1.1 million distinct CDR3 sequences; less than 45% occur a single time. The leading ten clones occupy over 8.5% of the sample. Material for sequencing was peripheral blood or thyroid tissue (not recorded which). The source of these receptors is an adult man with Graves' hyperthyroidism.

The CDR3 DNA follows: TGCGCCAGCAGCCAAGATGTCGAGGGAAACGAGCAGTACTTC. Translation gives CASSQDVEGNEQYF. This chain connects TRBV4-3 to TRBJ2-7, with D perhaps matching TRBD2 (5 bases). The V end lost 0 bases, the J end lost 5 bases, and 11 bases lay between the germline ends. The CDR3 has 14 residues. Per the germline V gene, CDR1 is LGHNA and CDR2 is YSLEER.

In DNA, the CDR3 is TGTGCCGTGGGCGCGGGGACCTACACAGATACGCAGTATTTT. Its translation is CAVGAGTYTDTQYF. The chain is built from TRBV10-3 and TRBJ2-3, with a possible D match to TRBD2 (6 bases). The CDR3 loop spans 14 amino acids. From germline, CDR1 is ENHRY and CDR2 SYGVKD. V gave up 11 bases and J gave up 2 bases, with 17 bases separating them.

Ten or more counts support this clonotype. The chain is built from TRBV20-1 and TRBJ2-5; D unclear. V dropped 3 bases and J dropped 5 bases, with 10 bases sitting between them. Germline values: CDR1 DFQATT, CDR2 SNEGSKA (reference sequence). This CDR3 has 12 amino acids. CDR3 region: CSASLVRETQYF. DNA for the CDR3: TGCAGTGCTAGTCTGGTACGGGAGACCCAGTACTTC.

This clonotype was observed many times. The chain couples TRBV5-1 to TRBJ1-1, with 8 bases that match TRBD1. CDR3 length: 13 amino acids. Germline V gene data show CDR1 as SGHRS and CDR2 as YFSETQ. After removal of 4 bases from V and 4 bases from J, the junction contained 3 bases not matched to a gene. CDR3 residues: CASSNDRGTEAFF. The CDR3 bases are TGCGCCAGCAGCAACGACAGGGGCACTGAAGCTTTCTTT.

V gene TRBV2 combines with J gene TRBJ2-2, with TRBD1 matching 10 bases. The CDR3 consists of 15 residues. From germline, CDR1 is SNHLY and CDR2 FYNNEI. V was pared by 6 bases and J by 6 bases, with 7 bases of the junction left unmatched. Here the CDR3 reads CASRPRTGGAGELFF. The CDR3 DNA follows: TGTGCCAGCAGACCCAGGACAGGGGGGGCCGGGGAGCTGTTTTTT.

In this sample, this clonotype turned up many times. V is TRBV20-1 and J is TRBJ2-7; D not resolved. Per the germline V gene, CDR1 is DFQATT and CDR2 is SNEGSKA (reference sequence). Trimming took 1 base from V and 3 from J, leaving 16 bases between them. This CDR3 region has 15 residues. CDR3 sequence: CSARVVGRMGYEQYF. CDR3 bases: TGCAGTGCTAGAGTGGTCGGCAGAATGGGCTACGAGCAGTACTTC.

The V and J genes are TRBV10-3 and TRBJ2-7, with D maybe TRBD2 (9 bases). CDR1 ENHRY and CDR2 SYGVKD come from the germline V gene. The CDR3 totals 16 residues. Trimming pared 4 bases from V and 2 bases from J, leaving 18 bases between. The DNA of the CDR3 is TGTGCCATCAGTGCCTCTAGCGGGACAGGCACCTACGAGCAGTACTTC. Amino acid sequence: CAISASSGTGTYEQYF.

Ten or more counts support this clonotype. J is TRBJ2-7 and V is TRBV9; TRBD2 is a possible D gene (5 bases). This CDR3 has 13 residues. Germline CDR1 is SGDLS and CDR2 is YYNGEE. Trimming shortened V by 3 bases and J by 1 base, and 8 bases separated the two germline ends. In nucleotides, the CDR3 is TGTGCCAGCAGCGACGGAGGTTCCTACGAGCAGTACTTC. This gives the protein CASSDGGSYEQYF.

This clonotype was seen many times. V gene TRBV7-6 combines with J gene TRBJ1-2; D not resolved. The V gene's germline CDR1 is SGHVS and CDR2 FNYEAQ. Trimming took off 3 bases at V and 4 bases at J, with 9 bases between the two ends. CDR3 length: 13 amino acids. CDR3 region: CASSFMGGYGYTF. In DNA, the CDR3 is TGTGCCAGCAGCTTCATGGGCGGCTATGGCTACACCTTC.

The chain has TRBV7-9 and TRBJ2-5; weak D call: TRBD1 (8 bases). Trimming took off 5 bases at V and 3 bases at J, with 16 bases between the two ends. Germline V lookup: CDR1 SEHNR, CDR2 FQNEAQ (reference sequence). There are 15 residues in the CDR3. The DNA for the CDR3 is TGTGCCAGCAGCCGGGAACAGGGGGGGGAAGAGACCCAGTACTTC. This sequence encodes CASSREQGGEETQYF.

This clonotype was detected ten times or more. The V and J genes are TRBV19 and TRBJ2-5; D may match TRBD1 or TRBD2 (5 bases each). Looked up from germline, CDR1 is LNHDA and CDR2 is SQIVND (reference sequence). This CDR3 contains 15 residues. V was shortened by 0 bases and J by 3 bases, with 11 bases between the two germline ends. The CDR3 nucleotides are TGTGCCAGTAGTATAGATCTGGGGACGGAAGAGACCCAGTACTTC. Translation: CASSIDLGTEETQYF. The full variable domain, its missing parts supplied by reference TRBV19 and TRBJ2-5, is DGGITQSPKYLFRKEGQNVTLSCEQNLNHDAMYWYRQDPGQGLRLIYYSQIVNDFQKGDIAEGYSVSREKKESFPLTVTSAQKNPTAFYLCASSIDLGTEETQYFGPGTRLLVL.

This clonotype showed up many times. The J gene is TRBJ1-5, the V gene TRBV19; D is possibly TRBD1 (5 bases). Germline V gene data show CDR1 as LNHDA and CDR2 as SQIVND (reference sequence). This CDR3 has 15 amino acids. V was clipped by 6 bases and J by 6 bases, with 18 bases between them. In DNA form, the CDR3 reads TGTGCCAGTAGCCTAACATCGGGAGGGGTTCAGCCCCAGCATTTT. It is translated as CASSLTSGGVQPQHF.

Ten or more counts support this clonotype. The V gene is TRBV14, the J gene TRBJ2-7; tentative D call: TRBD1 (5 bases). V was trimmed by 1 base and J by 5 bases, leaving 15 bases between them. Germline assignment: CDR1 SGHDN and CDR2 FVKESK. The CDR3 extends over 15 amino acids. The CDR3 DNA is TGTGCCAGCAGCCAAGTTCCAGGGTCGACCCACGAGCAGTACTTC. It codes for CASSQVPGSTHEQYF.

This clonotype was picked up many times. The chain links TRBV7-9 to TRBJ2-5, with TRBD1 as a possible D gene (5 bases). Per the germline V gene, CDR1 is SEHNR and CDR2 is FQNEAQ (reference sequence). Trimming left V 3 bases short and J 10 bases short, with 21 bases between. The CDR3 covers 15 residues. The CDR3 sequence: CASSFVGQGLGDQYF. CDR3 bases: TGTGCCAGCAGCTTTGTTGGACAAGGGTTGGGTGACCAGTACTTC.

The rearrangement links TRBV20-1 to TRBJ2-7; D remains ambiguous. V shed 6 bases and J shed 7 bases, with 13 bases lying between them. CDR3 length: 11 amino acids. CDR1 is DFQATT and CDR2 is SNEGSKA in the germline V gene (reference sequence). CDR3: CSALTRLEQYF. The CDR3 nucleotides read TGCAGTGCCCTTACACGGCTAGAGCAGTACTTC.

The V gene is TRBV2, the J gene TRBJ1-1, with D perhaps TRBD1 (5 bases). Trimming left V 8 bases short and J 1 base short, with 14 bases between. Germline CDR1 is SNHLY and CDR2 is FYNNEI. The CDR3 has 14 residues. The DNA of the CDR3 is TGTGCCAGCCCAAGGGGCAGAACGAACACTGAAGCTTTCTTT. It specifies CASPRGRTNTEAFF. Looking up the rest from reference TRBV2 and TRBJ1-1 gives the full variable domain: EPEVTQTPSHQVTQMGQEVILRCVPISNHLYFYWYRQILGQKVEFLVSFYNNEISEKSEIFDDQFSVERPDGSNFTLKIRSTKLEDSAMYFCASPRGRTNTEAFFGQGTRLTVV.

V gene TRBV7-2 combines with J gene TRBJ2-5, with D tentatively TRBD1 or TRBD2 (5 bases each). The assigned J gene may be wrong: the sequence end matches TRBJ2-7 better. CDR1 SGHTA and CDR2 FQGNSA come from the germline V gene. This CDR3 contains 16 residues. The CDR3 loop reads CASSQSRGRGLSEQYF. CDR3 nucleotides: TGTGCCAGCAGCCAAAGCCGGGGAAGGGGCCTAAGCGAGCAGTACTTC.

This clonotype was recorded at least ten times. This chain links TRBV4-3 with TRBJ2-7; 12 bases match TRBD1. The CDR3 is 15 residues long. In germline, CDR1 is LGHNA, CDR2 YSLEER. Trimming at V came to 4 bases and at J to 4 bases, leaving 5 bases not matched to a gene. The CDR3 region is CASSPGTGGAYEQYF. The CDR3 bases are TGCGCCAGCAGCCCGGGGACAGGGGGCGCGTACGAGCAGTACTTC.

This clonotype was recorded many times. The rearrangement links TRBV7-8 to TRBJ2-7; D remains ambiguous. In germline, CDR1 is SGHVS, CDR2 FQNEAQ. With 4 bases removed from V and 0 bases from J, the gap between germline ends came to 10 bases. This CDR3 has 14 amino acids. CDR3 nucleotide sequence: TGTGCCAGCAGCTCCCCCGTAGGCTCCTACGAGCAGTACTTC. Its translation is CASSSPVGSYEQYF.

J is TRBJ2-7 and V is TRBV6-2 or TRBV6-3, with 9 positions matching TRBD1. The germline gives CDR1 MNHEY, CDR2 SVGEGT. V shed 6 bases, J shed 6 bases, and the junction held 12 bases outside the gene matches. The CDR3 has 15 amino acids. Here the CDR3 DNA reads TGTGCCAGCAGAAGGACCGGGACAGGGCCTGGCGAGCAGTACTTC. Protein product: CASRRTGTGPGEQYF.

This clonotype showed up many times. The V and J genes are TRBV9 and TRBJ1-1; unclear D gene. The ends were cut back, 0 bases at V and 0 bases at J, with 15 bases in the middle. The CDR3 covers 17 residues. In germline, CDR1 is SGDLS, CDR2 YYNGEE. The CDR3: CASSVDPPGGVNTEAFF. CDR3 nucleotide sequence: TGTGCCAGCAGCGTAGACCCCCCCGGTGGGGTGAACACTGAAGCTTTCTTT. Together with reference TRBV9 and TRBJ1-1, the CDR3 gives the full variable domain: DSGVTQTPKHLITATGQRVTLRCSPRSGDLSVYWYQQSLDQGLQFLIQYYNGEERAKGNILERFSAQQFPDLHSELNLSSLELGDSALYFCASSVDPPGGVNTEAFFGQGTRLTVV.